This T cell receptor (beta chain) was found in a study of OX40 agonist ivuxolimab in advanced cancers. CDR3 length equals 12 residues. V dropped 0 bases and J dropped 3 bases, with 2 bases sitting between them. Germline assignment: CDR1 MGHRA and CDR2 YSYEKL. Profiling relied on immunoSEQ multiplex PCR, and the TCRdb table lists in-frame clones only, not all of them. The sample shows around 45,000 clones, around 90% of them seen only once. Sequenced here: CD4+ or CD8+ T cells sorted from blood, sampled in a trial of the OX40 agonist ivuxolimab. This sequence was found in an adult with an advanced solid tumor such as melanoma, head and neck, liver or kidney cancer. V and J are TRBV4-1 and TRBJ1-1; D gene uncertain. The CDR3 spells CASSQEYTEAFF. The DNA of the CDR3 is TGCGCCAGCAGCCAAGAATACACTGAAGCTTTCTTT.